This note documents a single T cell receptor beta chain sequence. The sample comes from a study of T cell responses to AZD1222 COVID-19 vaccine. The table came from immunoSEQ multiplex PCR; TCRdb's copy has only in-frame clones and leaves some out. The sample has fewer than 100,000 clones; around nine tenths are singletons. Material: peripheral blood, obtained 28 days after the second AZD1222 dose. The receptor comes from an adult who received the AZD1222 COVID-19 vaccine.

CDR3 in amino acids: CASSVGWGSVATVGGGYTF. In DNA form, the CDR3 reads TGTGCCAGCAGCGTCGGGTGGGGCAGTGTGGCGACTGTTGGTGGCGGCTACACCTTC. J is TRBJ1-2 and V is TRBV11-2; D is possibly TRBD1 (5 bases). Per germline, CDR1 SGHAT and CDR2 FQNNGV. V lost 5 bases to trimming and J lost 8 bases, with 33 bases between them. The CDR3 runs 19 residues. Filled out from reference TRBV11-2 and TRBJ1-2, the complete variable domain reads EAGVAQSPRYKIIEKRQSVAFWCNPISGHATLYWYQQILGQGPKLLIQFQNNGVVDDSQLPKDRFSAERLKGVDSTLKIQPAKLEDSAVYLCASSVGWGSVATVGGGYTFGSGTRLTVV.